Here is one TCR beta chain with its context. PCR was performed a second time for about 6 to 12 cycles using a sample-barcoded 5' primer and a J-beta primer mix. A template-switch adaptor containing 12 random nucleotides labeled each cDNA molecule. Sequencing of every sample gave 2.5 million or more CDR3-containing paired-end reads. TCRdb called the 5' RACE reads again in MiXCR, with one record for every CDR3 protein. The sample holds some 900,000 distinct CDR3 sequences; 25% to 30% are singletons and the top ten take roughly 17%. The CDR3 loop spans 13 amino acids. Germline V gene data show CDR1 as SGHTS and CDR2 as YDEGEE. The ends were cut back, 6 bases at V and 8 bases at J, with 15 bases in the middle. A minimum of 6 million PBMCs was isolated per sample. This entry comes from a study of blood T cells in healthy people across ages.

This chain joins TRBV5-8 and TRBJ1-5; no reliable D call. This sequence originates from a woman of 80 years or more in good health. Sequenced input: blood. The CDR3 region has the DNA TGTGCCAGCAACCCAAGGACGCCGAAGCCCCAGCATTTT. This gives the protein CASNPRTPKPQHF.